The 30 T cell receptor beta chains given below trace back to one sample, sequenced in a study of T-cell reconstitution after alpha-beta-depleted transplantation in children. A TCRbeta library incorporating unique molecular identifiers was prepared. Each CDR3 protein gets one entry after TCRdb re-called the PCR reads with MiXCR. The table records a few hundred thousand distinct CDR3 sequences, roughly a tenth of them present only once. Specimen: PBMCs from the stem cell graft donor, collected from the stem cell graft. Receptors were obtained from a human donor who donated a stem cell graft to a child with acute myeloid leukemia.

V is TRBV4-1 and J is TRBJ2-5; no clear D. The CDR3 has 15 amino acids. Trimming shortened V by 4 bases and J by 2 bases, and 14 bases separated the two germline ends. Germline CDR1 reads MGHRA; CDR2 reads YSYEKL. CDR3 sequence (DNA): TGCGCCAGCAGCCTCGGTCAACTAACGCAAGAGACCCAGTACTTC. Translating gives CASSLGQLTQETQYF.

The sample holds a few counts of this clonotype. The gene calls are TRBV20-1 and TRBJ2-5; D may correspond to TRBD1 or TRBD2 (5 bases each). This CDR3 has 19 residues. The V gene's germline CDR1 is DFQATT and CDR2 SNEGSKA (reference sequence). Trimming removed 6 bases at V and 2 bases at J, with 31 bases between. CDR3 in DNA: TGCAGTGCCCTAACGGGGCGAGAAGCTACCCCCTCCCAACAAGAGACCCAGTACTTC. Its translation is CSALTGREATPSQQETQYF.

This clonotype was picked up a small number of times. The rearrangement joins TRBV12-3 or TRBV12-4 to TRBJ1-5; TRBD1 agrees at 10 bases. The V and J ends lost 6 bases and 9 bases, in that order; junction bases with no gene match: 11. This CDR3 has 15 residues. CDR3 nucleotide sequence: TGTGCCAGCAGCCAAGCCGGGACAGGGGTGTCGCCCCAGCATTTT. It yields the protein CASSQAGTGVSPQHF.

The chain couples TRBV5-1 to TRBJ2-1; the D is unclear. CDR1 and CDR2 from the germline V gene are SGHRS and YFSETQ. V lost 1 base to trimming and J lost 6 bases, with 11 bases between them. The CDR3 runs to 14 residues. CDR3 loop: CASSLMSELNEQFF. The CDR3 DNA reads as TGCGCCAGCAGCTTGATGAGCGAACTCAATGAGCAGTTCTTC.

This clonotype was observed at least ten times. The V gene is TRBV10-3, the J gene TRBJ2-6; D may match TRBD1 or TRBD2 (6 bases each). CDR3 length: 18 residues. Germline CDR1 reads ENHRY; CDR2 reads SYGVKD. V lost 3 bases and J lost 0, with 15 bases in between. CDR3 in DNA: TGTGCCATCAGTGAAGGAGGCAGGGGAGGCTCTGGGGCCAACGTCCTGACTTTC. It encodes CAISEGGRGGSGANVLTF.

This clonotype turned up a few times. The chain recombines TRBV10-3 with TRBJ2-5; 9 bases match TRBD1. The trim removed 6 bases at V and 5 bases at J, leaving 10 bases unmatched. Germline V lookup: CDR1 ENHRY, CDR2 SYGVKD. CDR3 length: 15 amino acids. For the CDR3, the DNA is TGTGCCATCAGAGGAGGGACAGGGATGGAGGAGACCCAGTACTTC. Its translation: CAIRGGTGMEETQYF.

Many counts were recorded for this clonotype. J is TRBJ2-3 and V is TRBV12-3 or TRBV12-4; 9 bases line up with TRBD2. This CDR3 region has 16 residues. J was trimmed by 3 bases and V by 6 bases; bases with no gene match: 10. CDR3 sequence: CASRTSGTSPTDTQYF. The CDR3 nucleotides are TGTGCCAGCAGAACCTCCGGGACTAGCCCGACAGATACGCAGTATTTT.

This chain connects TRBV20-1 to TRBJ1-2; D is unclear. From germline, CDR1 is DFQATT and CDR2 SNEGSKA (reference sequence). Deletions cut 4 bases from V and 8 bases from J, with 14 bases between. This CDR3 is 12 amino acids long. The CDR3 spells CSAITLREGYTF. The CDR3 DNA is TGCAGTGCTATTACCTTGCGGGAGGGCTACACCTTC.

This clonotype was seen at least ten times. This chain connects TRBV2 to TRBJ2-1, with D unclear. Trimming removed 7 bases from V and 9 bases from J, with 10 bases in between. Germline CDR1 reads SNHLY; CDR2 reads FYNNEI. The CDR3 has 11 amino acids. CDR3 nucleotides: TGTGCCAGCACCCGCAATGGTGAGCAGTTCTTC. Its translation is CASTRNGEQFF.

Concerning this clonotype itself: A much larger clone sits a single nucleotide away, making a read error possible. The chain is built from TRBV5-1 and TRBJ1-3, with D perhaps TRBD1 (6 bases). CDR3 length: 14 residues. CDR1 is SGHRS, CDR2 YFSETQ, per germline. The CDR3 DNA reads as TGCGCCGGCAGCATGGACAGCTCTGGAAACACCATATATTTT. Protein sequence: CAGSMDSSGNTIYF.

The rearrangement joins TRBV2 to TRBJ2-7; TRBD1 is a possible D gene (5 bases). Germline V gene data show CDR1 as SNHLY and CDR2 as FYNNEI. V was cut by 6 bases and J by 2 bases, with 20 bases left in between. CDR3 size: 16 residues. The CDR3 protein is CASRATRQYRTYEQYF. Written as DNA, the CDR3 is TGTGCCAGCAGAGCAACCCGACAGTATAGGACCTACGAGCAGTACTTC.

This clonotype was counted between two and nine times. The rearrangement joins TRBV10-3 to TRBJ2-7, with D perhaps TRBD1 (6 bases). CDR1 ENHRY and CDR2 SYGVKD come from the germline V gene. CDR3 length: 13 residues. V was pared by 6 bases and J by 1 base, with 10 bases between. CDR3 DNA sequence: TGTGCCATCAGGGGGGCGCCGTCCTACGAGCAGTACTTC. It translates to CAIRGAPSYEQYF.

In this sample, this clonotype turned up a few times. The CDR3 DNA sequence: TGTGCCAGCAGTTTAAGATTGGGGCTAGCTCCAGGAGAGACCCAGTACTTC. Translated: CASSLRLGLAPGETQYF. The chain links TRBV12-3 or TRBV12-4 to TRBJ2-5; D is possibly TRBD1 or TRBD2 (5 bases each). V shed 2 bases and J shed 4 bases, with 20 bases lying between them. The CDR3 covers 17 residues.

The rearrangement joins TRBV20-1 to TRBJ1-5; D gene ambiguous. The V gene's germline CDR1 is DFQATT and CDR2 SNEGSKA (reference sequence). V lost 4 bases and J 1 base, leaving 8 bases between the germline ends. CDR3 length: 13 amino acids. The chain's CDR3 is CSAKVGSNQPQHF. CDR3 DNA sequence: TGCAGTGCTAAGGTTGGCAGCAATCAGCCCCAGCATTTT.

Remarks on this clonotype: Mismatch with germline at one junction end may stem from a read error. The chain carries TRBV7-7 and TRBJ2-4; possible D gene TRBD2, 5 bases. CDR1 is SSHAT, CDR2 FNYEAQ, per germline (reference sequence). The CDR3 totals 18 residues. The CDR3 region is CASSPPGVGTQAKNIQYF. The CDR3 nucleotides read TGTGCTAGCAGCCCCCCCGGGGTGGGAACCCAAGCCAAAAACATTCAGTACTTC.

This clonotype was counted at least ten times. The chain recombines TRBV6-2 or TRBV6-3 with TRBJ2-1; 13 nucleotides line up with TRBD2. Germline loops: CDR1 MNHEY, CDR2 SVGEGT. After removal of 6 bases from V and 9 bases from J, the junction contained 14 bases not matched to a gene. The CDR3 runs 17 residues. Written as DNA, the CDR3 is TGTGCCAGCAGCCCCGGGACTAGCGGGATCGGAGTCCGTGAGCAGTTCTTC. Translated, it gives CASSPGTSGIGVREQFF.

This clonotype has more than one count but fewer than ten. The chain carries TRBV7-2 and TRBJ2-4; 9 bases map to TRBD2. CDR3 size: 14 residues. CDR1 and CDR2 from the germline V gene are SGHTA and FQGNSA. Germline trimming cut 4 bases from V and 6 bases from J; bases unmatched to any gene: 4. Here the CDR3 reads CASSSGLAGNIQYF. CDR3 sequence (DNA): TGTGCCAGCAGCTCGGGACTAGCCGGAAACATTCAGTACTTC.

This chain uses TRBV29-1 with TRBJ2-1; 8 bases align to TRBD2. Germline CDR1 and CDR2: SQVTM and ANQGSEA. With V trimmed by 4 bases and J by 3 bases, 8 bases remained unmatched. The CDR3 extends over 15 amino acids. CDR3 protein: CSVGSGGGVYNEQFF. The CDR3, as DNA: TGCAGCGTTGGATCGGGAGGGGGGGTCTACAATGAGCAGTTCTTC.

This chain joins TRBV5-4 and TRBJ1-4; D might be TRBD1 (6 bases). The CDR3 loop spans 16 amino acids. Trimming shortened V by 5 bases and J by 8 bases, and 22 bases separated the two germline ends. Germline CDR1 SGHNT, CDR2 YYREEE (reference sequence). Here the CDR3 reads CASSLESAGQGEKLFF. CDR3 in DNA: TGTGCCAGCAGTCTGGAATCGGCAGGCCAGGGGGAAAAACTGTTTTTT. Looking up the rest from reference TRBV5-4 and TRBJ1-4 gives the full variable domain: ETGVTQSPTHLIKTRGQQVTLRCSSQSGHNTVSWYQQALGQGPQFIFQYYREEENGRGNFPPRFSGLQFPNYSSELNVNALELDDSALYLCASSLESAGQGEKLFFGSGTQLSVL.

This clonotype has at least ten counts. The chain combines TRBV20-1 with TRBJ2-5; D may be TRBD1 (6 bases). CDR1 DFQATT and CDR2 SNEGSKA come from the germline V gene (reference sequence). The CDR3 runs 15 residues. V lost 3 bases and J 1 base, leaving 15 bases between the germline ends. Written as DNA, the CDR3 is TGCAGTGCTAGGGGGGCGGCCGTAGGCCAAGAGACCCAGTACTTC. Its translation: CSARGAAVGQETQYF.

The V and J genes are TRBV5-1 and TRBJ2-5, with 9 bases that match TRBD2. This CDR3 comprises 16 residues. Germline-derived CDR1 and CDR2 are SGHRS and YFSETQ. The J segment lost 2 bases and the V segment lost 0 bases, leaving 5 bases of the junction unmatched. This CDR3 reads CASSLGPAGGQETQYF. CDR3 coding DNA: TGCGCCAGCAGCTTGGGCCCCGCGGGGGGGCAAGAGACCCAGTACTTC.

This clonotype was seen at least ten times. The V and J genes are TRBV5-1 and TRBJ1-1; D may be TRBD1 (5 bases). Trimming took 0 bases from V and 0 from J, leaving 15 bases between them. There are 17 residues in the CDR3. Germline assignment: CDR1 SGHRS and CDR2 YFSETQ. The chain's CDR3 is CASSLAGTALMNTEAFF. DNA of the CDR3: TGCGCCAGCAGCTTGGCTGGGACGGCCTTAATGAACACTGAAGCTTTCTTT.

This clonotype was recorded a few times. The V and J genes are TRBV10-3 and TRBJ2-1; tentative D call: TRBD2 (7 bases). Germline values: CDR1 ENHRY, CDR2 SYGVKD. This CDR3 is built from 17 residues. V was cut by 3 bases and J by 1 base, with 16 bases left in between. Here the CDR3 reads CAISESEGGSSYNEQFF. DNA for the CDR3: TGTGCCATCAGTGAATCCGAGGGGGGGAGTTCCTACAATGAGCAGTTCTTC.

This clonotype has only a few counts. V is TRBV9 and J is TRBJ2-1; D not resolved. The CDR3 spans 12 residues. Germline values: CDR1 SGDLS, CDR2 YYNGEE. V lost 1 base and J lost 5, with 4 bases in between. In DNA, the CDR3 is TGTGCCAGCAGCGTAACAGACAATGAGCAGTTCTTC. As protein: CASSVTDNEQFF.

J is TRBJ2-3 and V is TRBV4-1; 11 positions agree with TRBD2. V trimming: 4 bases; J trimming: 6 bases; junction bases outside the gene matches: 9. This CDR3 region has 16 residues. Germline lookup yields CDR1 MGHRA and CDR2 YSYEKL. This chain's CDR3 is CASSPSPSGGWDTQYF. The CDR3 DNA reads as TGCGCCAGCAGCCCATCACCTAGCGGGGGGTGGGATACGCAGTATTTT.

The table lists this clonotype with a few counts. CDR3 sequence: CASSLAITGHISGNTIYF. The CDR3 nucleotides are TGTGCCAGCAGCTTGGCGATTACGGGACACATCTCTGGAAACACCATATATTTT. V and J are TRBV11-1 and TRBJ1-3, with D possibly TRBD1 on 6 matching bases. This CDR3 spans 18 amino acids. Trimming took 3 bases from V and 0 from J, leaving 18 bases between them. CDR1 SGHAT and CDR2 FQDESV come from the germline V gene (reference sequence).

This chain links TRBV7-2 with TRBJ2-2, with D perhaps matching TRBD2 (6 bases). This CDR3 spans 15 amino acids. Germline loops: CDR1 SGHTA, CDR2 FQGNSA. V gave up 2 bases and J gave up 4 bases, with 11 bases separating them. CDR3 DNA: TGTGCCAGCAGCTTAATCCGGGGGAGCACCGGGGAGCTGTTTTTT. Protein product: CASSLIRGSTGELFF.

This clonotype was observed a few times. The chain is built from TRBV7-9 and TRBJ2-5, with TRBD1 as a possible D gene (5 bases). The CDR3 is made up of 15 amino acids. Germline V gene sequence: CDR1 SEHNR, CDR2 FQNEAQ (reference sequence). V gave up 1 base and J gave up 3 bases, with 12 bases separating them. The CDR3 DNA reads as TGTGCCAGCAGCTTAGTGGGCGAGACAGAAGAGACCCAGTACTTC. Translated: CASSLVGETEETQYF.

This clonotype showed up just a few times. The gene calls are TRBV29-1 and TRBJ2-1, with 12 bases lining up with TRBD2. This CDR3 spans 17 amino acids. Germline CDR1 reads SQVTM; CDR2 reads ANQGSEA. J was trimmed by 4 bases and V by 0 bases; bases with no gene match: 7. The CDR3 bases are TGCAGCGTTGAAGATGGGGCTAGCGGGGGGGAATACAATGAGCAGTTCTTC. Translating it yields CSVEDGASGGEYNEQFF.

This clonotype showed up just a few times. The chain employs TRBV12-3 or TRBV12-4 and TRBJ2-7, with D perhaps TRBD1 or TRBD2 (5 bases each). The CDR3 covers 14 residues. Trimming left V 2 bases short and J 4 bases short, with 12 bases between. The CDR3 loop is CASSLSGAAYEQYV. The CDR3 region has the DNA TGTGCCAGCAGTTTATCCGGGGCGGCATACGAGCAGTACGTC.